This T cell receptor (beta chain) was found in a study of blood T cell repertoires in COVID-19. TCRdb's copy holds only in-frame clones and misses some; the assay was immunoSEQ multiplex PCR. This table holds about 90,000 clones, approximately 83% found once. This CDR3 comprises 15 residues. The source material was peripheral blood. The genes are TRBV21-1 and TRBJ1-1; the tabulated D call, TRBD1, remains unverified against the DNA. TRBV21-1 is listed as a pseudogene. The source is a woman older than 75 with active or convalescent COVID-19. This CDR3 is CASSSRGWQGAEAFF. In DNA, the CDR3 is TGTGCCAGCAGCTCCCGAGGGTGGCAGGGGGCTGAAGCTTTCTTT.